This TCR beta chain was found in a study of cytomegalovirus exposure and HLA in healthy donors (dated by TCRdb to 2016 to 2017). Study-wide context: In an earlier analysis of roughly 590 of the donors, approximately 300 Gb of sequence data and approximately 120 million unique TCR beta sequences from some 170 million T cells were reported. A separate validation cohort of over a hundred different subjects was used in addition to the roughly 670-subject first cohort. All discovery cohort repertoires had been generated using a single sequencing platform. About 280 gigabases of sequencing data and 75 million to 85 million unique TCR sequences made up an early release that covered under 750 HLA-typed donors. To study patterns of TCR occurrence, a later analysis re-analyzed previously published TCR beta repertoires from more than 550 donors and added high-resolution HLA genotyping. The number of typed donors differed by locus: 629-630 for A, B, C, DRB1 and DQB1; 500 to 550 for DQA1; approximately 600 for DPA1; and around 450 for DPB1. HLA typing covered class I and class II loci at four-digit resolution. A later genetic analysis used genome-wide SNP genotypes for about 60% of the roughly 700 donors, treating that subset as a discovery cohort. On average, over 200,000 unique TCR beta nucleotide sequences were sequenced per donor among several hundred genotyped donors of the cohort, with roughly 20% of those sequences being non-productive. A handful of DR-DQ haplotypes were handled as single units for association and clustering because linkage in the cohort was strong. An earlier analysis of 587 of the donors used high-throughput TCR beta sequencing to judge whether each TCR beta V gene segment behaved as functional or pseudogenic. Donor age, sex, ethnicity and CMV serostatus were compiled alongside the repertoire data. Among the roughly 410 genotyped donors, 81% belonged to the genetic ancestry cluster associated with self-reported Caucasian donors. The study combined high-throughput TCR immunosequencing, statistical association of individual TCRs with disease status, and machine learning to predict cytomegalovirus infection status. The study aimed to test whether signatures of past pathogen exposure could be identified by cataloging public T cell receptors. In the later analysis, no new phenotypic data were used to find candidate immune exposures; instead, reliance was placed on TCR beta sequences and their occurrence across donors. The study used immunosequencing to profile the T cell repertoires of several hundred subjects and linked those repertoires to cytomegalovirus serostatus. The investigation overall reported the following: Linkage disequilibrium might explain the correlated functional status among segregating V segments, but an unknown experimental factor could not be ruled out. It was suggested by the authors that the approach could potentially be generalized to other disease states and immunological phenotypes. Roughly uniform sequencing depth across donors was assumed in presence/absence analyses, although this assumption may not hold. The study listed 164 TCR beta chains as associated with cytomegalovirus. V-gene and J-gene trimming of TCR beta chains was associated with a missense DCLRE1C variant in a later genetic analysis, and the association was replicated in an independent cohort. In a later genetic analysis, fewer N-insertions in productive TCRs were reported among donors in an Asian-associated ancestry cluster than the roughly 640-donor mean. Broadly in line with IMGT annotations, most TCR beta V segments showed up in productive rearrangements about 90% or about 30% of the time in an earlier analysis of 450 to 750 of the donors. When HLA alleles, especially DR and DQ, strongly co-occurred, TCR associations were difficult to assign to individual alleles. Specific HLA alleles were associated with 15,000 to 20,000 TCR beta sequences at a false discovery rate of 0.05 in a later analysis. Because counts were too low, some 17 rarely observed V segments, including chromosome 9 orphons, were excluded from the earlier analysis of 587 of the donors. A further reported finding was that TCR beta sequences accurately predicted the HLA-A and HLA-B alleles for most subjects in the first cohort. Some IMGT-functional V segments, including TRBV6-2 and TRBV6-3, could not be told apart with the 87-base-pair reads, so those segments were excluded. Three of the identified cytomegalovirus-associated TCR beta chains were confirmed in vitro to be specific for cytomegalovirus antigens. The sequencing pipeline was judged likely to have produced a cluster of highly shared sequence variants as a technical artifact. Because HLA typing was missing for some donors at each locus, association tests included only the typed subset. CMV serostatus was the only immune exposure information available for the cohort. In a later analysis, the rate of TCR association differed among HLA loci, with DRB1 alleles having the most associated TCRs and HLA-C alleles having the fewest. Most TCR sequences were seen in very few donors, while some public TCRs were found in many individuals. In this cohort, only TCR beta chains were sequenced, and detectable features were limited by the absence of alpha or paired-chain data. A later analysis found that most CMV-associated TCR beta chains appeared HLA-restricted, with HLA associations seemingly driven largely by CMV exposure. Cytomegalovirus status was reported to be diagnosed by the classifier with high specificity and sensitivity in both the original and validation cohorts. According to a later analysis, parvovirus B19, influenza, CMV and Epstein-Barr virus appeared linked to several top co-occurrence clusters. In a later analysis, HLA-associated TCR beta chains were found to be more clonally expanded and to have lower generation probabilities than equally common non-associated chains.

Concerning this clone itself: Which antigen it targets is not known. No much larger clonotype is one base removed from it; base qualities were not supplied.

The method behind the library was the immunoSEQ multiplex PCR assay. A mixture of 60 forward primers for TCR Vbeta segments and 13 reverse primers for TCR Jbeta segments was used in the multiplex PCR. The CDR3 region of rearranged TCR beta genes was amplified from genomic DNA with a multiplex PCR assay. Amplified TCR beta libraries were sequenced as 87-base-pair reads on the Illumina HiSeq System. In the original analysis: A later analysis counted about 80 million unique TCR beta chains across the 650 to 800 repertoires, and about 10 million of these chains were shared by at least two donors. To remove PCR and sequencing errors, raw reads were error-corrected and collapsed into unique sequences using a nearest-neighbor algorithm that merged closely related sequences. Alignment of CDR3 sequences to IMGT reference sequences was used to assign V, D and J gene segments. For a sequence to be retained, a match of at least six nucleotides was required to both a V gene segment and a J gene segment. A rearrangement was called productive if the CDR3 had no stop codons and remained in frame with V and J, and every other rearrangement was called non-productive. Following IMGT convention, CDR3 was defined as the stretch from the second conserved V-encoded cysteine to the conserved J-encoded phenylalanine. The earlier analysis of some 540 of the donors excluded any sequence lacking an unambiguous match to a single V gene segment. An earlier analysis of several hundred of the donors called V segments functional above 56.7% productive rearrangements and segregating when the between-donor standard deviation exceeded 5%. A statistical classification framework was built for diagnosing cytomegalovirus status from the catalog of TCR beta chain sequences. A later analysis assigned V and J genes by comparing TCR nucleotide sequences with IMGT/GENE-DB human TR gene sequences. The TCRdist pipeline was used in a later analysis to assign CDR3 sequences and most-parsimonious VDJ recombination scenarios. A later analysis defined each TCR beta chain by its CDR3 amino acid sequence plus V-gene family, and excluded reads lacking a unique V-gene family. In a later analysis, 450 to 600 highly shared, low-generation-probability nucleotide sequences were removed to address suspected cross-contamination and a sequencing artifact. In a later analysis, a clonal expansion index for each public chain was calculated from normalized within-repertoire ranks of inferred template counts. Generation probabilities in a later analysis came from a VDJ recombination model fitted to out-of-frame rearrangements, and those results were checked against IGoR. A later analysis scored TCR-TCR, TCR-HLA and TCR-CMV co-occurrence with hypergeometric tests, applying a repertoire-size bias correction to TCR pairs. To estimate false discovery rates, a later analysis permuted the HLA or CMV assignments 20 times. In a later analysis, co-occurring TCRs were grouped using DBSCAN, and TCRdist sequence similarity was added for clustering within HLA-allele-positive subsets. For co-occurrence clustering, repertoires with fewer than 30,000 or more than 120,000 public chains were excluded, along with four to six repertoires with anomalous nucleotide sharing. TCRdb took over this immuneACCESS table, retaining in-frame rearrangements with V and J assigned. Such tables are incomplete; in checked studies, under half of the missing clones stem from an unresolved V gene, and the remainder is unexplained. V and J calls plus clone size are reproduced from that table; the DNA served to infer D and trimming. In all, the sample holds 130,000 or so clones, and roughly four fifths of those were seen once. The top ten clonotypes cover about 3.2% of the sample.

There are 16 amino acids in the CDR3, from cysteine to phenylalanine inclusive. Kept here is only the CDR3 DNA, which spans 48 bases and is read in frame from base 1. Reading the germline V gene (reference sequence) gives CDR1 LNHDA and CDR2 SQIVND. Trimmed from V: 5 bases; trimmed from J: 8 bases; junction bases lacking a gene match: 11. In total, 600 or so healthy bone marrow donors made up the cohort. All cohort members were sampled while nominally healthy, although unrecorded immune exposures were likely present. The donor tested CMV seropositive, placing the donor among the 289 seropositive members of the cohort. Each donor provided a peripheral blood sample, and peripheral blood mononuclear cells were used for TCR beta sequencing. The Qiagen DNeasy Blood Extraction Kit was used to extract genomic DNA from the blood cell samples.

The sequenced sample was PBMCs. This receptor was obtained from a man between 18 and 35 years old in good health and CMV-seropositive. The rearranged chain carries TRBV19 and TRBJ2-1; 11 middle bases align to TRBD1. The DNA sequence is as follows: TGTGCCAGTAGTGCTCGGACAGGGGGCGAGTGGGATGAGCAGTTCTTC. It translates to CASSARTGGEWDEQFF.